Listed here are 19 T cell receptor beta chains from one sample, sequenced in a study of shared clonotypes between healthy human individuals. CD45RO-negative, CCR7-selected cells formed the naive CD8 fraction, which excluded terminally differentiated effector memory CD45RA+ cells. Data came from immunoSEQ multiplex PCR; TCRdb stores just in-frame clones and leaves some out. The sample consists of some 630,000 clones, around 96% of them appearing once. The source material was naive CD8+ T cells sorted from blood. Receptors originate from a young woman in good health.

The chain links TRBV4-2 to TRBJ2-3; D is ambiguous. V dropped 0 bases and J dropped 6 bases, with 19 bases sitting between them. The germline gives CDR1 LGHNA, CDR2 YNFKEQ. The CDR3 spans 17 residues. CDR3 residues: CASSQDTPPRIVDTQYF. DNA for the CDR3: TGTGCCAGCAGCCAAGATACCCCCCCCCGAATTGTCGATACGCAGTATTTT.

This sequence joins TRBV11-2 and TRBJ2-7; perhaps TRBD2 as D (6 bases). The V end was cut by 3 bases, the J end by 3 bases, with 12 bases between. From germline, CDR1 is SGHAT and CDR2 FQNNGV. The length of the CDR3 is 14 residues. The CDR3 spells CASSLGGWVYEQYF. The CDR3 DNA reads TGTGCCAGCAGCTTGGGGGGTTGGGTCTACGAGCAGTACTTC.

The J gene is TRBJ2-7, the V gene TRBV2; D is undetermined. The ends were cut back, 3 bases at V and 2 bases at J, with 11 bases in the middle. The CDR3 is 14 residues long. Germline V gives CDR1 SNHLY, CDR2 FYNNEI. DNA of the CDR3: TGTGCCAGCAGTGAGATAGGTGATGCCTACGAGCAGTACTTC. Protein sequence: CASSEIGDAYEQYF. The entire variable domain, with the rest obtained from reference TRBV2 and TRBJ2-7, is as follows: EPEVTQTPSHQVTQMGQEVILRCVPISNHLYFYWYRQILGQKVEFLVSFYNNEISEKSEIFDDQFSVERPDGSNFTLKIRSTKLEDSAMYFCASSEIGDAYEQYFGPGTRLTVT.

The J gene is TRBJ2-5, the V gene TRBV2; 10 bases line up with TRBD2. The V gene end was trimmed by 4 bases and the J gene end by 1 base; junction bases not matched to a gene: 9. This CDR3 has 17 amino acids. Germline V gene data show CDR1 as SNHLY and CDR2 as FYNNEI. The CDR3 DNA sequence: TGTGCCAGCAGTGTTGGGCTAGCGGGAGTAGTCCAAGAGACCCAGTACTTC. This gives the protein CASSVGLAGVVQETQYF.

This chain joins TRBV7-9 and TRBJ1-1; 7 bases match TRBD1. The CDR3 has 14 amino acids. J gave up 7 bases and V 7 bases, and 12 bases lay outside the gene matches. Per germline, CDR1 SEHNR and CDR2 FQNEAQ (reference sequence). CDR3: CASTVTGAPYEAFF. CDR3 nucleotide sequence: TGTGCCAGCACCGTCACAGGGGCCCCCTATGAAGCTTTCTTT.

This sequence joins TRBV7-8 and TRBJ2-3, with TRBD2 matching 12 bases. The CDR3 length is 18 residues. V gave up 2 bases and J gave up 2 bases; unmatched junction bases: 8. Per germline, CDR1 SGHVS and CDR2 FQNEAQ. CDR3 nucleotides: TGTGCCAGCAGCTTACTTACTGGACTAGCGGGGCCCACAGATACGCAGTATTTT. It encodes CASSLLTGLAGPTDTQYF.

The rearrangement links TRBV2 to TRBJ2-3; 13 nucleotides match TRBD2. The length of the CDR3 is 18 residues. CDR1 and CDR2 from the germline V gene are SNHLY and FYNNEI. Trimming at V came to 4 bases and at J to 6 bases, leaving 13 bases not matched to a gene. In DNA, the CDR3 is TGTGCCAGCAGTGCGAACCGATTACTAGCGGGAGGGCTGGATACGCAGTATTTT. Protein sequence: CASSANRLLAGGLDTQYF.

This chain joins TRBV4-2 and TRBJ2-7; the D is unclear. Trimming stripped 0 bases from V and 6 bases from J, with 3 bases between. Germline CDR1 LGHNA, CDR2 YNFKEQ. The length of the CDR3 is 11 residues. The CDR3 sequence: CASSQDREQYF. As DNA, the CDR3 is TGTGCCAGCAGCCAAGACCGCGAGCAGTACTTC.

This clone was detected only a few times. The chain is built from TRBV9 and TRBJ2-5; 12 bases map to TRBD2. This CDR3 has 14 residues. Germline CDR1 and CDR2: SGDLS and YYNGEE. V shed 3 bases and J 4 bases; nucleotides not matched to a gene: 1. The CDR3 DNA sequence: TGTGCCAGCAGCGAGGGACTAGCGGGAGAGACCCAGTACTTC. Its translation is CASSEGLAGETQYF.

The V and J genes are TRBV7-9 and TRBJ2-1, with 7 nucleotides matching TRBD2. Germline V gene sequence: CDR1 SEHNR, CDR2 FQNEAQ (reference sequence). This CDR3 spans 15 amino acids. The J segment lost 9 bases and the V segment lost 5 bases, leaving 13 bases of the junction unmatched. The CDR3 DNA is TGTGCCAGCAGCCCTCTGGAGGGAGGGCCCTTTGAGCAGTTCTTC. It translates to CASSPLEGGPFEQFF. Full variable domain (outside the CDR3, taken from reference TRBV7-9 and TRBJ2-1): DTGVSQNPRHKITKRGQNVTFRCDPISEHNRLYWYRQTLGQGPEFLTYFQNEAQLEKSRLLSDRFSAERPKGSFSTLEIQRTEQGDSAMYLCASSPLEGGPFEQFFGPGTRLTVL.

This clone appeared a single time. The V call is TRBV13, the J call TRBJ2-1; either TRBD1 or TRBD2 may fit D (5 bases each). With 6 bases removed from V and 11 bases from J, the gap between germline ends came to 11 bases. Germline-derived CDR1 and CDR2 are PRHDT and FYEKMQ (reference sequence). The CDR3 covers 11 residues. The CDR3 sequence is CASSFSGQQFF. The CDR3 DNA follows: TGTGCCAGCAGTTTTTCGGGACAGCAGTTCTTC.

The gene calls are TRBV19 and TRBJ1-5; D is possibly TRBD1 (5 bases). Germline values: CDR1 LNHDA, CDR2 SQIVND (reference sequence). V gave up 2 bases and J gave up 4 bases, with 12 bases separating them. The CDR3 is 15 amino acids. CDR3 DNA: TGTGCCAGTAGTATATGGGGGAAGGGAAATCAGCCCCAGCATTTT. Protein: CASSIWGKGNQPQHF.

The V and J genes are TRBV28 and TRBJ2-7; 10 bases align to TRBD2. V lost 5 bases, J lost 3 bases, and 4 bases stayed unmatched. Germline V gene sequence: CDR1 MDHEN, CDR2 SYDVKM. This CDR3 comprises 14 residues. The CDR3: CASSLRTSGYEQYF. The CDR3 coding sequence is TGTGCCAGCAGTCTCCGGACTAGCGGCTACGAGCAGTACTTC.

This rearrangement joins TRBV9 to TRBJ1-2; 10 bases fit TRBD1. CDR1 is SGDLS and CDR2 is YYNGEE in the germline V gene. The length of the CDR3 is 15 residues. After removal of 3 bases from V and 7 bases from J, the junction contained 9 bases not matched to a gene. The DNA for the CDR3 is TGTGCCAGCAGCGCTACTGGACAGGGGGATGTTGGCTACACCTTC. Translating gives CASSATGQGDVGYTF.

The CDR3 DNA follows: TGTGCCAGCAGCTCCGTAGCGGGAGTGGGTTACAATGAGCAGTTCTTC. It yields the protein CASSSVAGVGYNEQFF. The chain joins TRBV11-1 to TRBJ2-1; 9 bases map to TRBD2. The J segment lost 4 bases and the V segment lost 4 bases, leaving 8 bases of the junction unmatched. From germline, CDR1 is SGHAT and CDR2 FQDESV (reference sequence). The CDR3 has 16 residues.

This chain connects TRBV9 to TRBJ2-5; 7 positions match TRBD1. Unmatched junction bases numbered 14, after V lost 4 bases and J lost 2 bases. This CDR3 comprises 17 residues. The germline gives CDR1 SGDLS, CDR2 YYNGEE. CDR3 in DNA: TGTGCCAGCAGCCTTCGGTGGGACAGATCATCGCAAGAGACCCAGTACTTC. Translated: CASSLRWDRSSQETQYF.

CDR3 nucleotide sequence: TGTGCCAGCAGCTCAGGGGGAATAGGTCAGCCCCAGCATTTT. Residues: CASSSGGIGQPQHF. This chain connects TRBV7-9 to TRBJ1-5; TRBD1 agrees at 7 bases. V lost 4 bases and J lost 6; bases outside the gene matches: 6. Germline lookup yields CDR1 SEHNR and CDR2 FQNEAQ (reference sequence). The CDR3 covers 14 residues. Looking up the rest from reference TRBV7-9 and TRBJ1-5 gives the full variable domain: DTGVSQNPRHKITKRGQNVTFRCDPISEHNRLYWYRQTLGQGPEFLTYFQNEAQLEKSRLLSDRFSAERPKGSFSTLEIQRTEQGDSAMYLCASSSGGIGQPQHFGDGTRLSIL.

The chain carries TRBV19 and TRBJ1-2, with D possibly being TRBD1 (5 bases). CDR1 is LNHDA and CDR2 is SQIVND in the germline V gene (reference sequence). The CDR3 contains 12 residues. V lost 8 bases to trimming and J lost 12 bases, with 19 bases between them. CDR3 in amino acids: CASGGLQGWDTF. In DNA, the CDR3 is TGTGCCAGTGGGGGACTCCAAGGCTGGGACACCTTC.

V gene TRBV29-1 combines with J gene TRBJ2-7, with 7 positions matching TRBD1. The CDR3 is 14 residues long. CDR1 and CDR2 from the germline V gene are SQVTM and ANQGSEA. After removal of 5 bases from V and 2 bases from J, the junction contained 9 bases not matched to a gene. In nucleotides, the CDR3 is TGCAGCGTTTCCGACAGGGAACGTGCCTACGAGCAGTACTTC. It specifies CSVSDRERAYEQYF.